This T cell receptor (beta chain) came from a study of blood T cell repertoires in COVID-19. On the study more broadly: Samples came from the United States, Italy and Spain, spanning acute and convalescent COVID-19. Sources were T cells, B-cell-depleted T cells, or PBMCs; the material itself was cDNA or gDNA.

Authors' data handling: Reference gene primers were amplified, and this amplification served to estimate nucleated cell counts. The repertoire was sequenced with immunoSEQ multiplex PCR; TCRdb's copy has only in-frame clones and lacks some. V, J and clone size derive from that table, while D and trimming were established from the DNA sequence. Of approximately 140,000 clones detected, less than 90% appear once; the ten largest clones hold roughly 2.5%. Trimming pared 1 base from V and 8 bases from J, leaving 12 bases between. Germline CDR1 MGHRA, CDR2 YSYEKL. The CDR3 runs 14 residues. The rearrangement links TRBV4-1 to TRBJ2-1; D may be TRBD2 (5 bases). The clonotype originates from a human donor with COVID-19, enrolled during active disease. The donor label of this sample is uncertain. The sequencing input was peripheral blood. The chain's CDR3 is CASSQVGGKDEQFF. As DNA, the CDR3 is TGCGCCAGCAGCCAAGTAGGAGGAAAGGATGAGCAGTTCTTC.